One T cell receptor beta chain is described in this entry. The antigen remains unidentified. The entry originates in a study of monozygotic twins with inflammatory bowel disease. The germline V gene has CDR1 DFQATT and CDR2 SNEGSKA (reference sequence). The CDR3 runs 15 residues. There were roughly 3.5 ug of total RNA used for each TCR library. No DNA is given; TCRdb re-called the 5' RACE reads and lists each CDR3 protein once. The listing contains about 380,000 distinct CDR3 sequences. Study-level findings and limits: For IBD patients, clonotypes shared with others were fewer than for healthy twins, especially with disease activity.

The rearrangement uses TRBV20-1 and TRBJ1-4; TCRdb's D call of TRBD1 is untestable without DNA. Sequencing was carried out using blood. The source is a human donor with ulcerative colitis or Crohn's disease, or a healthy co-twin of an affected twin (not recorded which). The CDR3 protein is CSARDLGQGNEKLFF.